The T cell receptor beta chain under discussion was sequenced for a study of preoperative IRX-2 immunotherapy in early breast cancer. TCRdb's table, derived via immunoSEQ multiplex PCR, lists solely in-frame clones and lacks some. The sample lists 35,000 to 50,000 clones; about 95% were seen once. The V gene's germline CDR1 is SGDLS and CDR2 YYNGEE. V was clipped by 2 bases and J by 8 bases, with 10 bases between them. The CDR3 runs 13 residues. As to treatment: preoperative locoregional IRX-2 cytokine immunotherapy. Samples came from a phase Ib trial of preoperative locoregional IRX-2 cytokine immunotherapy.

This TCR came from a human donor with breast cancer. The sequencing used tumor tissue, collected after IRX-2 immunotherapy. The chain carries TRBV9 and TRBJ1-4; D perhaps matches TRBD1 (5 bases). The CDR3 region is CASSVGASEKLFF. Here the CDR3 DNA reads TGTGCCAGCAGCGTCGGGGCATCCGAAAAACTGTTTTTT.